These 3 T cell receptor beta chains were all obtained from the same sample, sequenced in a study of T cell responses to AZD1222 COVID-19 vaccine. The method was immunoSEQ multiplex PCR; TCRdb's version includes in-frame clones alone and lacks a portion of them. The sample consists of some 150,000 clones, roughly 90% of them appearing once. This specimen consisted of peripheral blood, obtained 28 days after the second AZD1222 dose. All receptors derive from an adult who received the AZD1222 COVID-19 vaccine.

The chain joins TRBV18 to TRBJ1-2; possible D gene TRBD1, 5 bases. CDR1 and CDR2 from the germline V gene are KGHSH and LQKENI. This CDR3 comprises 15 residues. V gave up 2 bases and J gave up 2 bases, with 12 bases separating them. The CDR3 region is CASSPGDLSNYGYTF. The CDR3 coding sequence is TGTGCCAGCTCACCAGGGGACCTATCGAACTATGGCTACACCTTC.

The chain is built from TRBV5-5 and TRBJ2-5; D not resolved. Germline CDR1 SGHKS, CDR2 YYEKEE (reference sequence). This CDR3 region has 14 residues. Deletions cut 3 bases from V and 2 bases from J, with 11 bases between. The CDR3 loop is CASSSGRLQETQYF. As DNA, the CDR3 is TGTGCCAGCAGCTCCGGACGCTTACAAGAGACCCAGTACTTC.

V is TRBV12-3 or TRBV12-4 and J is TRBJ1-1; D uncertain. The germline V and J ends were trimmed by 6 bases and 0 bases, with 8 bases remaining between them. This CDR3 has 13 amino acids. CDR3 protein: CASSPMMNTEAFF. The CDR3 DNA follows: TGTGCCAGCAGCCCGATGATGAACACTGAAGCTTTCTTT.